This is a list of T cell receptor beta chains from one sample in a study of CD8 T cells in ankylosing spondylitis. TCRdb independently ran MiXCR on the 5' RACE reads; one entry per CDR3 protein. The sample records about 240,000 distinct CDR3 sequences, over 9.5% being singletons. Input material: blood, either unsorted or a sorted T cell fraction (not recorded which). These receptors were collected from a male donor with ankylosing spondylitis or in good health (not recorded which). Both conserved end residues are part of each CDR3. Fields, in order: CDR3 length, V gene, D gene, J gene, clone size, CDR3 DNA, CDR3 protein. A D gene is named only where the DNA matches it firmly. A clone size is listed for some rows: how often the clone was seen (once, few, many), or a class if it is expanded.

17,TRBV12-3/TRBV12-4,TRBD1,TRBJ2-2,many,TGTGCCAGCAGTTTAGAGGGGGCGGACACTGCGGCCGGGGAGCTGTTTTTT,CASSLEGADTAAGELFF
17,TRBV7-9,TRBD2,TRBJ2-1,many,TGTGCCAGCAGAAAACCAGGAGCGGGAGGGCGTTACAATGAGCAGTTCTTC,CASRKPGAGGRYNEQFF
13,TRBV20-1,TRBD1,TRBJ1-1,many,TGCAGTGCTAGTAGACAGGGGACGACTGAAGCTTTCTTT,CSASRQGTTEAFF
16,TRBV15,TRBD2,TRBJ2-2,many,TGTGCCACCACTAAAAGGAGCGGGGGAAACACCGGGGAGCTGTTTTTT,CATTKRSGGNTGELFF
14,TRBV5-1,.,TRBJ1-1,many,TGCGCCAGCAGCTTGGAAGGGTGGGACACTGAAGCTTTCTTT,CASSLEGWDTEAFF
13,TRBV30,.,TRBJ1-1,many,TGTGCCTGGAGTGTAGTCGTATACACTGAAGCTTTCTTT,CAWSVVVYTEAFF
11,TRBV25-1,.,TRBJ2-7,many,TGTGCCAGCAGGGGACTTTCCGAGCAGTACTTC,CASRGLSEQYF
15,TRBV12-3/TRBV12-4,.,TRBJ2-2,few,TGTGCCAGCAGTTTAGAGGGGGAAGTCACCGGGGAGCTGTTTTTT,CASSLEGEVTGELFF
16,TRBV27,.,TRBJ2-1,many,TGTGCCAGCAGTTCCGGGGCCTTAGGCACGGGCAATGAGCAGTTCTTC,CASSSGALGTGNEQFF
14,TRBV18,.,TRBJ2-7,many,TGTGCCAGCTCACTGCCCGGGATGTCCTACGAGCAGTACTTC,CASSLPGMSYEQYF
15,TRBV27,TRBD1,TRBJ2-1,many,TGTGCCAGCAGTTTATCAGGGACAGGGTACAATGAGCAGTTCTTC,CASSLSGTGYNEQFF
15,TRBV5-1,.,TRBJ2-1,many,TGCGCCAGCAGCTTGGCCGTTTCCCTTGGCGATGAGCAGTTCTTC,CASSLAVSLGDEQFF
15,TRBV11-2,TRBD1,TRBJ2-2,few,TGTGCCAGCAGCCCCGGGACAGGATACACCGGGGAGCTGTTTTTT,CASSPGTGYTGELFF
14,TRBV27,TRBD2,TRBJ2-3,many,TGTGCCAGCAGGGGACTAGCGGGGGGGCCGACGCAGTATTTT,CASRGLAGGPTQYF
15,TRBV6-5,.,TRBJ2-7,.,TGTGCCAGCAGTCACCACCGGGACTTGGCTGCCGAGCAGTACTTC,CASSHHRDLAAEQYF
12,TRBV29-1,TRBD2,TRBJ2-4,many,TGCAGCGTTCTGGGACTAGGGCCCATTCAGTACTTC,CSVLGLGPIQYF
14,TRBV6-1,TRBD1,TRBJ2-2,many,TGTGCCAGCCGTCGACAGGGCGGAACCGGGGAGCTGTTTTTT,CASRRQGGTGELFF
17,TRBV4-2,TRBD2,TRBJ2-2,few,TGTGCCAGCAGCCGCCCATGGGGTGGGGAGGGCACCGGGGAGCTGTTTTTT,CASSRPWGGEGTGELFF
13,TRBV30,.,TRBJ1-2,.,TGTGCCTGGAGTGTAGGGGGGAAGAACGGCTACACCTTC,CAWSVGGKNGYTF
14,TRBV5-6,TRBD1,TRBJ2-1,many,TGTGCCAGCAGCCAAACCGGGACAGAGAATGAGCAGTTCTTC,CASSQTGTENEQFF
15,TRBV12-3/TRBV12-4,.,TRBJ2-7,many,TGTGCCAGCAGTGCGGGACTTGAAGGGAAACACGAGCAGTACTTC,CASSAGLEGKHEQYF
14,TRBV7-2,TRBD2,TRBJ2-5,.,TGTGCCAGCAGCCTAGGGACTAGCGTAGGGACCCAGTACTTC,CASSLGTSVGTQYF
12,TRBV20-1,.,TRBJ2-5,many,TGCAGTGCTAGGTGGTCCAGGGAGACCCAGTACTTC,CSARWSRETQYF
15,TRBV30,.,TRBJ2-6,few,TGTGCCTGGAGTGGAAGGTTCTCTGGGGCCAACGTCCTGACTTTC,CAWSGRFSGANVLTF
12,TRBV18,.,TRBJ2-1,many,TGTGCCAGCTCACTACCTTACAATGAGCAGTTCTTC,CASSLPYNEQFF
16,TRBV27,TRBD2,TRBJ2-1,few,TGTGCCAGCAGTAAAACTGGGACTAGCGGGACGGCTAAGCAGTTCTTC,CASSKTGTSGTAKQFF
15,TRBV6-1,TRBD1,TRBJ2-7,.,TGTGCCAGCAGCCCTTTTTGGGACAGGGCCTACGAGCAGTACTTC,CASSPFWDRAYEQYF
14,TRBV7-8,TRBD1,TRBJ2-3,many,TGTGCCAGCATAAGGGGACAGGGGACAGATACGCAGTATTTT,CASIRGQGTDTQYF
16,TRBV7-2,TRBD2,TRBJ2-7,many,TGTGCCAGCAGCTTAGCCTTGGGGGGGAGTAGGTACGAGCAGTACTTC,CASSLALGGSRYEQYF
14,TRBV12-3/TRBV12-4,TRBD1,TRBJ2-5,many,TGTGCCAGCAGTCCGCGACAGGGTGGAGAGACCCAGTACTTC,CASSPRQGGETQYF
15,TRBV5-1,.,TRBJ2-3,many,TGCGCCAGCAGCTTAGGAGCGGGCAGCACAGATACGCAGTATTTT,CASSLGAGSTDTQYF
14,TRBV5-1,TRBD1,TRBJ2-3,few,TGCGCCAGCAGCTGGACAGGGGACACAGATACGCAGTATTTT,CASSWTGDTDTQYF
19,TRBV20-1,TRBD2,TRBJ2-2,many,TGCAGTGCTAGATTTCCTCCGGGACTAGCCCCCCGCGACACCGGGGAGCTGTTTTTT,CSARFPPGLAPRDTGELFF
14,TRBV7-9,.,TRBJ2-2,many,TGTGCCAGCAGCTTAAATGGGAACACCGGGGAGCTGTTTTTT,CASSLNGNTGELFF
14,TRBV27,TRBD1,TRBJ2-3,.,TGTGCCAGCAATGACAGGGGGCGCACAGATACGCAGTATTTT,CASNDRGRTDTQYF
16,TRBV5-1,TRBD2,TRBJ2-3,many,TGCGCCAGCAGTCAACTAGCGGGGGGCCACACAGATACGCAGTATTTT,CASSQLAGGHTDTQYF
15,TRBV10-2,.,TRBJ1-3,many,TGCGCCAGCATCCCGACAGAATACTCTGGAAACACCATATATTTT,CASIPTEYSGNTIYF
14,TRBV25-1,TRBD1,TRBJ1-2,many,TGTGCCAGCGCCGGGACAGGGGGTTATTATGGCTACACCTTC,CASAGTGGYYGYTF
15,TRBV5-4,.,TRBJ2-1,many,TGTGCCAGCAGCTCCGGGGATAGCTCCTACAATGAGCAGTTCTTC,CASSSGDSSYNEQFF
15,TRBV6-2/TRBV6-3,TRBD1,TRBJ1-1,many,TGTGCCAGCAGTCAGGACAGGGGTTGGGACACTGAAGCTTTCTTT,CASSQDRGWDTEAFF
15,TRBV7-9,.,TRBJ2-5,many,TGTGCCAGCAGCTTATGGGGAGCGTGGGGAGAGACCCAGTACTTC,CASSLWGAWGETQYF
16,TRBV5-1,TRBD2,TRBJ2-7,many,TGCGCCAGCAGCGAACGCCTAGCGGGGGGCTCCTACGAGCAGTACTTC,CASSERLAGGSYEQYF
13,TRBV6-1,.,TRBJ1-1,many,TGTGCCAGCAGCGGGGGGGGGTTCACTGAAGCTTTCTTT,CASSGGGFTEAFF
16,TRBV7-2,.,TRBJ2-3,many,TGTGCCAGCAGCTTATTAGGGAGGACCGTAGCAGATACGCAGTATTTT,CASSLLGRTVADTQYF
14,TRBV12-3/TRBV12-4,.,TRBJ1-3,.,TGTGCCAGCAGCGCCAGCGTTATTGGAAACACCATATATTTT,CASSASVIGNTIYF
15,TRBV12-3/TRBV12-4,.,TRBJ2-4,.,TGTGCCAGCAGTTTGACTCGGGGGGCCAAAAACATTCAGTACTTC,CASSLTRGAKNIQYF
17,TRBV28,TRBD1,TRBJ1-3,many,TGTGCCAGCAGGGGACAGGGTAGGGGGTACTCTGGAAACACCATATATTTT,CASRGQGRGYSGNTIYF
12,TRBV14,.,TRBJ1-4,many,TGTGCCAGCAGAAAAGGGAATGAAAAACTGTTTTTT,CASRKGNEKLFF
15,TRBV5-6,.,TRBJ2-2,.,TGTGCCAGCAGCTTGGCGCCAGGGCCCACCGGGGAGCTGTTTTTT,CASSLAPGPTGELFF